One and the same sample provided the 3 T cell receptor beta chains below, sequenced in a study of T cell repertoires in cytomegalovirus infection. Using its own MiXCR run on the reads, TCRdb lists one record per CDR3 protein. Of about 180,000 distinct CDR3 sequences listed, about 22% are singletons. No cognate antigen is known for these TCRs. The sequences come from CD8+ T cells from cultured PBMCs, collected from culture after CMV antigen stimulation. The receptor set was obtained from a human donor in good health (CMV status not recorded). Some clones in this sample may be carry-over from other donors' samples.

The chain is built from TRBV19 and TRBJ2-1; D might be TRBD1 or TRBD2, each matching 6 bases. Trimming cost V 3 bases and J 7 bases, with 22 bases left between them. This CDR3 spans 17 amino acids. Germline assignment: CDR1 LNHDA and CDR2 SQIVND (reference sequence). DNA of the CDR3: TGTGCCAGTAGTATTACGGGGGAAGGCAGGGGAACGAATGAGCAGTTCTTC. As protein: CASSITGEGRGTNEQFF.

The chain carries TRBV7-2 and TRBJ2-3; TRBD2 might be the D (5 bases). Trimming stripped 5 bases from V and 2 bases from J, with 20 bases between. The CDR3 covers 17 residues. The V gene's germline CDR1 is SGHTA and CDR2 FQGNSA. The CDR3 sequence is CASSASTRSRDTDTQYF. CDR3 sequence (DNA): TGTGCCAGCAGCGCGTCGACCAGGTCGAGGGACACAGATACGCAGTATTTT.

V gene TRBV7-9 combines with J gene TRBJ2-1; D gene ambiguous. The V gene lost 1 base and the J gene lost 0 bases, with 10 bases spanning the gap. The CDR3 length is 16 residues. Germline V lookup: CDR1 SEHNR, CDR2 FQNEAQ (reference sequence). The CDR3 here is CASSLVTPSSYNEQFF. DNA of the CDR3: TGTGCCAGCAGCTTAGTTACCCCGAGCTCCTACAATGAGCAGTTCTTC. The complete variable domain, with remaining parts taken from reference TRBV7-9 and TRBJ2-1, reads DTGVSQNPRHKITKRGQNVTFRCDPISEHNRLYWYRQTLGQGPEFLTYFQNEAQLEKSRLLSDRFSAERPKGSFSTLEIQRTEQGDSAMYLCASSLVTPSSYNEQFFGPGTRLTVL.